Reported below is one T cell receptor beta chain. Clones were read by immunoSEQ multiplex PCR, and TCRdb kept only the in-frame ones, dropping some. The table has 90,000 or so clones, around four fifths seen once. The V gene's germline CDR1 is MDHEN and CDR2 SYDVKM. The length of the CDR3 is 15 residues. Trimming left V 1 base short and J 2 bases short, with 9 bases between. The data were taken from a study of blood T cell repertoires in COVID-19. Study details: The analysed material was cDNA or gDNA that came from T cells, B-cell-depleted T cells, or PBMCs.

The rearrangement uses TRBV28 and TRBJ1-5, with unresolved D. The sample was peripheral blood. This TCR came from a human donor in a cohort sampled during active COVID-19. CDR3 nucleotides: TGTGCCAGCAGTTTATTCTATGGTGGCAATCAGCCCCAGCATTTT. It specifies CASSLFYGGNQPQHF.